Following are 13 T cell receptor beta chains from one sample sequenced in a study of blood T cell repertoires in COVID-19. This table comes from immunoSEQ multiplex PCR, and its TCRdb copy is limited to in-frame clones, with some not included. The sample contains approximately 52,000 clones, approximately 90% of which appear only once. Sequenced: peripheral blood. All receptors come from a man in his forties or fifties with acute or convalescent COVID-19.

This clone was picked up a small number of times. The V and J genes are TRBV10-1 and TRBJ2-7; 10 nucleotides agree with TRBD1. Germline V gene lookup returns CDR1 WNHNN and CDR2 SYGVQD (reference sequence). J lost 6 bases, V lost 2 bases, and 13 bases had no gene match. This CDR3 is 17 amino acids long. The DNA of the CDR3 is TGCGCCAGCAGTGAGGGAAAAGGACAGGGGGTAAAACGCGAGCAGTACTTC. Its protein product is CASSEGKGQGVKREQYF.

The V call is TRBV7-6, the J call TRBJ2-5; D possibly corresponds to TRBD2 (5 bases). CDR3 size: 16 residues. Deletions cut 5 bases from V and 3 bases from J, with 19 bases between. Looked up from germline, CDR1 is SGHVS and CDR2 is FNYEAQ. CDR3 sequence reads: CASSPDWRRLKETQYF. The CDR3, as DNA: TGTGCCAGCAGCCCAGACTGGCGGAGACTAAAAGAGACCCAGTACTTC.

V usage is TRBV3-1 (or the pseudogene TRBV3-2) and J usage is TRBJ1-2; 8 nucleotides match TRBD1. CDR1 LGHDT and CDR2 YNNKEL come from the germline V gene (reference sequence). This CDR3 is 15 amino acids long. Trimming removed 5 bases from V and 8 bases from J; junction bases left unmatched: 13. The CDR3 region has the DNA TGTGCCAGCAGCGGACCCAGGACAGGGTTATCAGGCTACACCTTC. Protein: CASSGPRTGLSGYTF.

The gene calls are TRBV24-1 and TRBJ1-1; D is possibly TRBD1 (6 bases). CDR1 is KGHDR, CDR2 SFDVKD, per germline. The CDR3 runs to 12 residues. V was trimmed by 5 bases and J by 6 bases, leaving 9 bases between them. CDR3 coding DNA: TGTGCCACCAGTGCCAGGGGCTCTGAAGCTTTCTTT. It specifies CATSARGSEAFF.

The V and J genes are TRBV4-2 and TRBJ1-2, with 7 bases lining up with TRBD1. The CDR3 runs to 15 residues. The V and J ends lost 2 bases and 1 base, in that order; junction bases with no gene match: 4. Germline values: CDR1 LGHNA, CDR2 YNFKEQ. DNA for the CDR3: TGTGCCAGCAGCCAAACAGGGGTGGTTAACTATGGCTACACCTTC. Its translation is CASSQTGVVNYGYTF.

V is TRBV9 and J is TRBJ2-1; D possibly corresponds to TRBD2 (5 bases). In germline, CDR1 is SGDLS, CDR2 YYNGEE. The CDR3 has 16 residues. The V and J ends lost 0 bases and 0 bases respectively, with 10 bases between them. Here the CDR3 reads CASSVDWRSSYNEQFF. The CDR3 nucleotides are TGTGCCAGCAGCGTAGATTGGAGGAGCTCCTACAATGAGCAGTTCTTC. The complete variable domain, with remaining parts taken from reference TRBV9 and TRBJ2-1, reads DSGVTQTPKHLITATGQRVTLRCSPRSGDLSVYWYQQSLDQGLQFLIQYYNGEERAKGNILERFSAQQFPDLHSELNLSSLELGDSALYFCASSVDWRSSYNEQFFGPGTRLTVL.

The chain couples TRBV24-1 to TRBJ1-2; a possible D gene is TRBD1 (5 bases). The CDR3 covers 14 residues. Per the germline V gene, CDR1 is KGHDR and CDR2 is SFDVKD. V was pared by 1 base and J by 7 bases, with 12 bases between. For the CDR3, the DNA is TGTGCCACCAGTGATTTTCAGATGCAGGGTGGCTACACCTTC. It translates to CATSDFQMQGGYTF.

The chain uses TRBV7-2 and TRBJ1-5; no clear D gene. In germline, CDR1 is SGHTA, CDR2 FQGNSA. The CDR3 extends over 13 amino acids. Trimming stripped 0 bases from V and 9 bases from J, with 9 bases between. The CDR3 spells CASSLAQERPQHF. CDR3 coding DNA: TGTGCCAGCAGCTTAGCCCAGGAAAGGCCCCAGCATTTT.

This clone has a handful of counts. The V call is TRBV18, the J call TRBJ1-2; no clear D. V was cut by 2 bases and J by 2 bases, with 12 bases left in between. The CDR3 extends over 15 amino acids. Germline V lookup: CDR1 KGHSH, CDR2 LQKENI. CDR3 coding DNA: TGTGCCAGCTCACCAAACGCGCCCACGAACTATGGCTACACCTTC. It translates to CASSPNAPTNYGYTF.

The chain recombines TRBV3-1 (or the pseudogene TRBV3-2) with TRBJ2-3; D unclear. The germline gives CDR1 LGHDT, CDR2 YNNKEL (reference sequence). The CDR3 loop spans 11 amino acids. Deletions cut 4 bases from V and 3 bases from J, with 2 bases between. CDR3 loop: CASSLTDTQYF. DNA of the CDR3: TGTGCCAGCAGCCTAACAGATACGCAGTATTTT.

The CDR3 sequence is CASGPPRSYAYNEQFF. CDR3 DNA: TGTGCTAGTGGGCCTCCGCGTTCGTATGCCTACAATGAGCAGTTCTTC. V and J are TRBV12-5 and TRBJ2-1; D remains ambiguous. V lost 6 bases, J lost 2 bases, and 17 bases lay in between. The germline gives CDR1 LGHNT, CDR2 FRNRAP. The CDR3 totals 16 residues.

V and J are TRBV19 and TRBJ2-2, with D tentatively TRBD1 (5 bases). CDR1 and CDR2 from the germline V gene are LNHDA and SQIVND (reference sequence). V gave up 3 bases and J gave up 5 bases, with 10 bases separating them. The CDR3 is 14 amino acids. CDR3 sequence: CASSMFQGTGELFF. CDR3 bases: TGTGCCAGTAGTATGTTTCAGGGAACCGGGGAGCTGTTTTTT.

The rearrangement uses TRBV27 and TRBJ2-6; maybe TRBD2 (6 bases). The CDR3 covers 16 residues. The germline V and J ends were trimmed by 7 bases and 4 bases, with 17 bases remaining between them. Germline V lookup: CDR1 MNHEY, CDR2 SMNVEV (reference sequence). CDR3: CASNRWGENGANVLTF. DNA for the CDR3: TGTGCCAGCAACAGATGGGGGGAGAACGGGGCCAACGTCCTGACTTTC. The full variable domain, with the rest looked up from reference TRBV27 and TRBJ2-6, is EAQVTQNPRYLITVTGKKLTVTCSQNMNHEYMSWYRQDPGLGLRQIYYSMNVEVTDKGDVPEGYKVSRKEKRNFPLILESPSPNQTSLYFCASNRWGENGANVLTFGAGSRLTVL.